The rows below give T cell receptor beta chains drawn from one sample of a study of persistence of HIV-infected CD4 T cells. Clones were sequenced by immunoSEQ multiplex PCR, and TCRdb holds only the in-frame ones, with some missing. The sample yields tens of thousands of clones, roughly 78% seen once. No antigens are known for them. Specimen: CD4+ T cells sorted from PBMCs after approximately 19-hour stimulation, collected from a patient who received antiretroviral therapy. The origin of the receptors is an adult woman with HIV who was CMV-seropositive. Both conserved end residues are part of each CDR3. Each record gives: V gene, D gene, J gene, clone size, CDR3 DNA, CDR3 protein. The D gene is left open where the match is weak. Expanded clones get a size class; other rows say once, few or many, or leave the size out.

TRBV7-2	NA	TRBJ1-1	NA	TGTGCCAGCAGCTTAGGAAGCAGGGTGAACACTGAAGCTTTCTTT	CASSLGSRVNTEAFF
TRBV10-3	NA	TRBJ1-1	few	TGTGCCATCTCTCTGACTGACCCGCAGATGAACACTGAAGCTTTCTTT	CAISLTDPQMNTEAFF
TRBV5-1	TRBD1	TRBJ1-1	NA	TGCGCCAGCAGCAAGGGACAGGGGGCAGGTGAAGCTTTCTTT	CASSKGQGAGEAFF
TRBV7-8	NA	TRBJ2-2	NA	TGTGCCAGCAGCTCTGGGGTCCGTCTGACCGGGGAGCTGTTTTTT	CASSSGVRLTGELFF
TRBV27	NA	TRBJ1-1	NA	TGTGCCAGCAGTTTCCAGGGGCCCACTGAAGCTTTCTTT	CASSFQGPTEAFF
TRBV4-1	NA	TRBJ1-1	few	TGCGCCAGCAGCCCAAGGATGGGCACTGAAGCTTTCTTT	CASSPRMGTEAFF
TRBV9	TRBD2	TRBJ2-3	NA	TGTGCCAGCAGCGTGACTAGCGGGGGTATCGAAGATACGCAGTATTTT	CASSVTSGGIEDTQYF
TRBV5-5	NA	TRBJ1-4	NA	TGTGCCAGCAGCTTACAGTGGGCTGAGGAAAAACTGTTTTTT	CASSLQWAEEKLFF
TRBV2	NA	TRBJ2-3	once	TGTGCCAGCAGTGGGGCGGGCTTTTCCACAGATACGCAGTATTTT	CASSGAGFSTDTQYF
TRBV5-1	NA	TRBJ2-5	NA	TGCGCCAGCAGCTTGTGGGGCGGTAGTACAGAGACCCAGTACTTC	CASSLWGGSTETQYF
TRBV7-3	NA	TRBJ2-6	few	TGTGCCAGCAGCTTGGCTGGGGCCAACGTCCTGACTTTC	CASSLAGANVLTF
TRBV25-1	NA	TRBJ1-2	NA	TGTGCCAGCAGTGAACTGGGTTCTAACTATGGCTACACCTTC	CASSELGSNYGYTF
TRBV7-2	TRBD1	TRBJ1-5	NA	TGTGCCAGCACCCTACAGGGGGAACAGCCCCAGCATTTT	CASTLQGEQPQHF
TRBV5-1	TRBD1	TRBJ1-3	NA	TGCGCCAGCAGCCCGCGGACAGGGGGCGTCGGAAACACCATATATTTT	CASSPRTGGVGNTIYF
TRBV6-1	NA	TRBJ1-5	few	TGTGCCAGCAGTGAAACCTGGGACCGCAATCAGCCCCAGCATTTT	CASSETWDRNQPQHF
TRBV24-1	NA	TRBJ2-2	once	TGTGCCACCAGTGATTACCCGGGGACCGGGGAGCTGTTTTTT	CATSDYPGTGELFF
TRBV27	NA	TRBJ1-6	NA	TGTGCCAGCAGTTTATGGGGGGCAAACAATTCACCCCTCCACTTT	CASSLWGANNSPLHF
TRBV6-5	NA	TRBJ1-6	NA	TGCGTTACTGCCCCGGATCTCTATAATTCACCCCTCCACTTT	CVTAPDLYNSPLHF
TRBV13	NA	TRBJ1-6	NA	TGTGCCAGCAGCTCCCAACGGGCCCTGAATTCACCCCTCCACTTT	CASSSQRALNSPLHF
TRBV7-8	NA	TRBJ1-2	NA	TGTGCCAGCAGCTTAAACTGGGAGGGCTACACCTTC	CASSLNWEGYTF
TRBV6-1	TRBD2	TRBJ2-2	NA	TGTGCCAGCAGTGAAAACCTAGCGGGAGCGAACACCGGGGAGCTGTTTTTT	CASSENLAGANTGELFF
TRBV10-3	TRBD1	TRBJ1-2	NA	TGTGCCATCAGTGGTGCAGGGGGCCTTGGAGGAGGCTACACCTTC	CAISGAGGLGGGYTF
TRBV5-1	NA	TRBJ2-1	once	TGCGCCAGCAGCTTCGGACTCTCCGGCCGCTACAATGAGCAGTTCTTC	CASSFGLSGRYNEQFF
TRBV7-3	TRBD1	TRBJ2-1	NA	TGTGCCAGCAGCCTAGGGACAGGGCCCTACAATGAGCAGTTCTTC	CASSLGTGPYNEQFF
TRBV15	NA	TRBJ1-1	NA	TGTGCCACCAGCGACCTTGGGGGTTATACTGAAGCTTTCTTT	CATSDLGGYTEAFF
TRBV6-4	TRBD2	TRBJ2-2	NA	TGTGCCAGCAGTGAGAGGACTAGCTTGAACACCGGGGAGCTGTTTTTT	CASSERTSLNTGELFF
TRBV5-1	NA	TRBJ1-2	NA	TGCGCCAGCAGCGTCACAGGGTCCGGTAACTATGGCTACACCTTC	CASSVTGSGNYGYTF
TRBV19	NA	TRBJ2-7	once	TGTGCCAGTAGAAGTGTTGGAGGTTCTTACTACGAGCAGTACTTC	CASRSVGGSYYEQYF
TRBV6-5	NA	TRBJ2-7	NA	TGTGCCAGCAGTAGGCTCCTATACGAGCAGTACTTC	CASSRLLYEQYF
TRBV19	NA	TRBJ1-1	NA	TGTGCCAGTAGGCGTTCTGAGGGGACTGAAGCTTTCTTT	CASRRSEGTEAFF
TRBV2	NA	TRBJ2-5	NA	TGTGCCAGCAGTGAATTTGCTAGTGTGTCAGGGCTCCAGACCCAGTACTTC	CASSEFASVSGLQTQYF
TRBV7-9	NA	TRBJ1-1	once	TGTGCCAGCAGCCCCCCTCAGCGGACTGTGGCTTTCTTT	CASSPPQRTVAFF
TRBV5-4	NA	TRBJ1-3	NA	TGTGCCAGCAGCCCCGGACCTAGAAACACCATATATTTT	CASSPGPRNTIYF
TRBV14	TRBD1	TRBJ1-2	NA	TGTGCCAGCAGCCAGGGACAGGGGGCTAGCGGCTACACCTTC	CASSQGQGASGYTF
TRBV7-3	NA	TRBJ1-1	NA	TGTGCCAGCAGCTTAAGCGGAGGGGGTTTGGCTGAAGCTTTCTTT	CASSLSGGGLAEAFF
TRBV5-6	NA	TRBJ1-1	NA	TGTGCCAGCAGCTTGGGTTGGGGGTTGACTGAAGCTTTCTTT	CASSLGWGLTEAFF
TRBV5-1	NA	TRBJ1-1	NA	TGCGCCAGCGCCCCAGGGGTCGACGCTGAAGCTTTCTTT	CASAPGVDAEAFF
TRBV5-6	NA	TRBJ1-2	NA	TGTGCCAGCAGCTTGGACAGGGATGCTGGCTACACCTTC	CASSLDRDAGYTF
TRBV12-3/TRBV12-4	TRBD1	TRBJ2-5	NA	TGTGCCAGCAGTTACCGACAGGGTATCTACTTC	CASSYRQGIYF
TRBV3-1/TRBV3-2	NA	TRBJ2-3	NA	TGTGCCAGCAGCCGGGGGTTGGGGGCTAGTAGCACAGATACGCAGTATTTT	CASSRGLGASSTDTQYF
TRBV3-1/TRBV3-2	NA	TRBJ1-6	NA	TGTGCCAGCAGCCACGGGACGGAGAATTCACCCCTCCACTTT	CASSHGTENSPLHF
TRBV6-6	NA	TRBJ2-2	few	TGTGCCAGCACCCCTCAGGCGAACACCGGGGAGCTGTTTTTT	CASTPQANTGELFF
TRBV29-1	NA	TRBJ2-1	NA	TGCAGCGCCGGGGACAACTACAATGAGCAGTTCTTC	CSAGDNYNEQFF
TRBV5-1	TRBD2	TRBJ2-3	NA	TGCGCCAGCAGCTGGGGACTAGCGGGGAACACAGATACGCAGTATTTT	CASSWGLAGNTDTQYF